Below are 28 T cell receptor beta chains sequenced from a single sample in a study of PD-1 blockade in classical Hodgkin lymphoma. In every patient, relapse followed autologous stem cell transplantation, while exposure to brentuximab vedotin differed. Clones were read by immunoSEQ multiplex PCR, and TCRdb kept only the in-frame ones, dropping some. Found here are 75,000 to 100,000 clones, roughly 79% of them singletons; the top ten hold around 17%. The specimen was peripheral blood mononuclear cells (PBMCs), collected before the second cycle of nivolumab. Receptors were obtained from a human donor with classical Hodgkin lymphoma.

The chain joins TRBV6-6 to TRBJ1-1; D may be TRBD1 (5 bases). Per the germline V gene, CDR1 is MNHNY and CDR2 is SVGAGI (reference sequence). The V and J ends lost 5 bases and 4 bases respectively, with 14 bases between them. The CDR3 length is 14 residues. The CDR3, as DNA: TGTGCCAGCAGTCCTAGAGGGGATCTCACTGAAGCTTTCTTT. This codes for CASSPRGDLTEAFF.

V gene TRBV7-3 combines with J gene TRBJ2-7; 9 bases match TRBD2. V shed 5 bases and J 2 bases; nucleotides not matched to a gene: 7. The CDR3 is 15 residues long. Germline V gives CDR1 SGHTA, CDR2 FQGTGA. In nucleotides, the CDR3 is TGTGCCAGCAGCCCCCGGCTAGCGGGACCCTACGAGCAGTACTTC. Protein product: CASSPRLAGPYEQYF. Full variable domain (outside the CDR3, taken from reference TRBV7-3 and TRBJ2-7): GAGVSQTPSNKVTEKGKYVELRCDPISGHTALYWYRQSLGQGPEFLIYFQGTGAADDSGLPNDRFFAVRPEGSVSTLKIQRTERGDSAVYLCASSPRLAGPYEQYFGPGTRLTVT.

This rearrangement joins TRBV7-2 to TRBJ2-2; the D gene is possibly TRBD2 (5 bases). V was clipped by 4 bases and J by 3 bases, with 9 bases between them. The CDR3 loop spans 14 amino acids. CDR1 and CDR2 from the germline V gene are SGHTA and FQGNSA. The CDR3 DNA follows: TGTGCCAGCAGCTCCCGGGGTGACACCGGGGAGCTGTTTTTT. This encodes CASSSRGDTGELFF.

This clone was seen only a few times. The chain couples TRBV19 to TRBJ2-6; 9 positions match TRBD1. Germline V CDR1 and CDR2: LNHDA, SQIVND (reference sequence). The CDR3 runs to 15 residues. The J segment lost 12 bases and the V segment lost 1 base, leaving 7 bases of the junction unmatched. The CDR3 nucleotides read TGTGCCAGTAGTATAGTACGACAGGGGGTACTCGTCCTGACTTTC. Translated, it gives CASSIVRQGVLVLTF.

V is TRBV11-1 and J is TRBJ2-3, with D unclear. Germline V lookup: CDR1 SGHAT, CDR2 FQDESV (reference sequence). This CDR3 is 12 amino acids long. Trimming left V 10 bases short and J 2 bases short, with 10 bases between. DNA of the CDR3: TGTGCCACCGCTCCCGACACAGATACGCAGTATTTT. As protein: CATAPDTDTQYF.

The rearrangement joins TRBV19 to TRBJ2-2; TRBD1 agrees at 9 bases. Germline values: CDR1 LNHDA, CDR2 SQIVND (reference sequence). The V segment lost 6 bases and the J segment 8 bases; nucleotides outside the gene matches: 13. The CDR3 extends over 16 amino acids. CDR3 loop: CASSRRDRVLLGELFF. The CDR3 DNA follows: TGTGCCAGTAGCAGACGGGACAGGGTCCTGCTGGGGGAGCTGTTTTTT. The variable domain in full, completed from reference TRBV19 and TRBJ2-2, reads DGGITQSPKYLFRKEGQNVTLSCEQNLNHDAMYWYRQDPGQGLRLIYYSQIVNDFQKGDIAEGYSVSREKKESFPLTVTSAQKNPTAFYLCASSRRDRVLLGELFFGEGSRLTVL.

This chain connects TRBV12-5 to TRBJ1-5; D is unresolved. The V end was cut by 1 base, the J end by 5 bases, with 9 bases between. Germline assignment: CDR1 LGHNT and CDR2 FRNRAP. This CDR3 region has 14 residues. CDR3 loop: CASGLGADYQPQHF. The DNA for the CDR3 is TGTGCTAGTGGTTTGGGGGCAGACTATCAGCCCCAGCATTTT.

V and J are TRBV19 and TRBJ2-7; no clear D. The CDR3 contains 15 residues. Germline V lookup: CDR1 LNHDA, CDR2 SQIVND (reference sequence). V lost 10 bases and J lost 1, with 20 bases in between. The CDR3 coding sequence is TGTGCCACCCAAGTGGTGGGGTACGGGTCCTACGAGCAGTACTTC. It encodes CATQVVGYGSYEQYF.

The chain employs TRBV18 and TRBJ2-1; 7 bases map to TRBD1. Trimming took 3 bases from V and 4 from J; bases not matched to a gene: 3. Germline CDR1 KGHSH, CDR2 LQKENI. The CDR3 contains 14 residues. CDR3 amino acids: CASSPEDRYNEQFF. The CDR3 coding sequence is TGTGCCAGCTCACCTGAGGACAGGTACAATGAGCAGTTCTTC. The variable domain in full, completed from reference TRBV18 and TRBJ2-1, reads NAGVMQNPRHLVRRRGQEARLRCSPMKGHSHVYWYRQLPEEGLKFMVYLQKENIIDESGMPKERFSAEFPKEGPSILRIQQVVRGDSAAYFCASSPEDRYNEQFFGPGTRLTVL.

The chain carries TRBV18 and TRBJ1-3; 9 bases map to TRBD1. With V trimmed by 5 bases and J by 4 bases, 6 bases remained unmatched. The CDR3 is 15 residues long. CDR1 and CDR2 from the germline V gene are KGHSH and LQKENI. CDR3 sequence: CASSSDRGYGNTIYF. The DNA of the CDR3 is TGTGCCAGCTCATCGGACAGGGGTTACGGAAACACCATATATTTT.

This chain connects TRBV7-2 to TRBJ1-2; D remains ambiguous. The germline V gene encodes CDR1 SGHTA and CDR2 FQGNSA. There are 13 residues in the CDR3. With 1 base removed from V and 8 bases from J, the gap between germline ends came to 11 bases. The CDR3 loop reads CASSLDWRRGYTF. For the CDR3, the DNA is TGTGCCAGCAGCTTAGATTGGAGAAGGGGCTACACCTTC.

The V gene is TRBV14, the J gene TRBJ2-1; 16 bases fit TRBD2. The CDR3 covers 20 residues. Germline assignment: CDR1 SGHDN and CDR2 FVKESK. V trimming: 0 bases; J trimming: 6 bases; junction bases outside the gene matches: 11. CDR3 protein: CASSQDRAGTSGRGGNEQFF. The CDR3 DNA reads TGTGCCAGCAGCCAAGATCGAGCCGGGACTAGCGGGAGGGGGGGCAATGAGCAGTTCTTC.

The V call is TRBV28, the J call TRBJ2-3; 8 nucleotides agree with TRBD2. Trimming cost V 6 bases and J 6 bases; bases outside gene matches: 14. Germline V gives CDR1 MDHEN, CDR2 SYDVKM. The CDR3 loop spans 16 amino acids. The CDR3, as DNA: TGTGCCAGCAGCCCTCTAGGGAGCGGGAGTTGGGATACGCAGTATTTT. Protein product: CASSPLGSGSWDTQYF.

The chain uses TRBV11-2 and TRBJ2-7; a weak D match, TRBD2 (5 bases). CDR3 length equals 15 residues. V was trimmed by 4 bases and J by 0 bases, leaving 13 bases between them. Germline V gene lookup returns CDR1 SGHAT and CDR2 FQNNGV. Here the CDR3 reads CASSSSTLSSYEQYF. CDR3 coding DNA: TGTGCCAGCAGCTCTAGCACCTTGAGCTCCTACGAGCAGTACTTC.

The V call is TRBV5-4, the J call TRBJ2-1, with 15 bases that match TRBD2. CDR3 length: 18 amino acids. In germline, CDR1 is SGHNT, CDR2 YYREEE (reference sequence). Trimming took 4 bases from V and 1 from J; bases not matched to a gene: 6. DNA of the CDR3: TGTGCCAGCAGCACCGGGACTAGCGGGAGGCCATCCTACAATGAGCAGTTCTTC. This translates into CASSTGTSGRPSYNEQFF. Drawing the rest from reference TRBV5-4 and TRBJ2-1, the complete variable domain is ETGVTQSPTHLIKTRGQQVTLRCSSQSGHNTVSWYQQALGQGPQFIFQYYREEENGRGNFPPRFSGLQFPNYSSELNVNALELDDSALYLCASSTGTSGRPSYNEQFFGPGTRLTVL.

The rearrangement links TRBV5-6 to TRBJ1-5, with a possible D match to TRBD1 (5 bases). Germline CDR1 reads SGHDT; CDR2 reads YYEEEE. This CDR3 region has 16 residues. Trimming took 4 bases from V and 3 from J, leaving 17 bases between them. CDR3 bases: TGTGCCAGCAGCACAAAAAGGGCGGGGCCCAATCAGCCCCAGCATTTT. It encodes CASSTKRAGPNQPQHF.

V is TRBV7-9 and J is TRBJ1-4; TRBD1 matches at 7 bases. This CDR3 has 16 amino acids. CDR1 SEHNR and CDR2 FQNEAQ come from the germline V gene (reference sequence). Unmatched junction bases numbered 9, after V lost 0 bases and J lost 8 bases. Written as DNA, the CDR3 is TGTGCCAGCAGCTTAGCAGGGACAGCCGTCCGAGAAAAACTGTTTTTT. It is translated as CASSLAGTAVREKLFF.

This clone was seen repeatedly, ten times or more. This sequence joins TRBV19 and TRBJ1-5; D gene unclear. The V end was cut by 3 bases, the J end by 2 bases, with 11 bases between. Germline loops: CDR1 LNHDA, CDR2 SQIVND (reference sequence). The CDR3 sequence is 15 residues long. CDR3 sequence reads: CASSIVGRGNQPQHF. For the CDR3, the DNA is TGTGCCAGTAGTATCGTCGGGAGGGGCAATCAGCCCCAGCATTTT.

This chain joins TRBV7-9 and TRBJ2-2; D gene uncertain. V dropped 3 bases and J dropped 2 bases, with 1 base sitting between them. In germline, CDR1 is SEHNR, CDR2 FQNEAQ (reference sequence). The CDR3 length is 12 residues. The CDR3 DNA is TGTGCCAGCAGCTTTAACACCGGGGAGCTGTTTTTT. Translating gives CASSFNTGELFF.

A few counts support this clone. The chain has TRBV6-5 and TRBJ1-1, with D perhaps TRBD1 (6 bases). Trimming shortened V by 4 bases and J by 2 bases, and 17 bases separated the two germline ends. The CDR3 loop spans 16 amino acids. From germline, CDR1 is MNHEY and CDR2 SVGAGI. The CDR3 sequence is CASSLDTWGANTEAFF. The DNA of the CDR3 is TGTGCCAGCAGTTTAGACACATGGGGGGCTAACACTGAAGCTTTCTTT.

This chain uses TRBV28 with TRBJ2-6; D is unclear. The length of the CDR3 is 18 residues. The germline V gene has CDR1 MDHEN and CDR2 SYDVKM. Trimming removed 5 bases from V and 5 bases from J, with 22 bases in between. DNA for the CDR3: TGTGCCAGCAGTATTGGGCGCTTGACACAAAGTCGGGCCAACGTCCTGACTTTC. This codes for CASSIGRLTQSRANVLTF.

The chain recombines TRBV4-2 with TRBJ1-1; D is unclear. The germline V gene has CDR1 LGHNA and CDR2 YNFKEQ. V shed 0 bases and J shed 2 bases, with 13 bases lying between them. This CDR3 is 16 amino acids long. The CDR3 region has the DNA TGTGCCAGCAGCCAAGATGGGTTCGGAGTAAACACTGAAGCTTTCTTT. Translating gives CASSQDGFGVNTEAFF.

The chain links TRBV19 to TRBJ2-2, with unresolved D. Germline-derived CDR1 and CDR2 are LNHDA and SQIVND (reference sequence). The V gene lost 9 bases and the J gene lost 5 bases, with 7 bases spanning the gap. The CDR3 is made up of 11 amino acids. This CDR3 reads CASTRTGELFF. The DNA for the CDR3 is TGTGCCAGCACGAGAACCGGGGAGCTGTTTTTT.

In this sample, this clone turned up a few times. CDR3 loop: CASSSNTGLPDTGELFF. The CDR3 bases are TGTGCCAGCAGCTCCAATACGGGACTCCCAGACACCGGGGAGCTGTTTTTT. The J gene is TRBJ2-2, the V gene TRBV9, with D perhaps TRBD2 (6 bases). This CDR3 spans 17 amino acids. Trimming removed 4 bases at V and 3 bases at J, with 19 bases between. Germline V gene sequence: CDR1 SGDLS, CDR2 YYNGEE.

The chain joins TRBV6-5 to TRBJ1-5; 8 nucleotides match TRBD1. The germline V gene encodes CDR1 MNHEY and CDR2 SVGAGI. The V gene end was trimmed by 4 bases and the J gene end by 4 bases; junction bases not matched to a gene: 6. The CDR3 totals 15 residues. DNA of the CDR3: TGTGCCAGCAGTTCCCGCCAGGGGGCGAATCAGCCCCAGCATTTT. This encodes CASSSRQGANQPQHF.

The chain uses TRBV29-1 and TRBJ1-1; D uncertain. This CDR3 comprises 11 residues. V lost 5 bases to trimming and J lost 1 base, with 5 bases between them. Germline V lookup: CDR1 SQVTM, CDR2 ANQGSEA. For the CDR3, the DNA is TGCAGCGTTACTCAGAACACTGAAGCTTTCTTT. Protein sequence: CSVTQNTEAFF.

This chain uses TRBV29-1 with TRBJ2-7; D remains ambiguous. Germline V CDR1 and CDR2: SQVTM, ANQGSEA. The CDR3 is made up of 13 amino acids. Trimming cost V 4 bases and J 7 bases, with 17 bases left between them. CDR3 in DNA: TGCAGCGTTGGAAGGACCCCCTCTGGAGAGCAGTACTTC. Translated, it gives CSVGRTPSGEQYF.

CDR3 sequence (DNA): TGTGCCAGCAGCCCTGGACTAGCTGCTAACACCGGGGAGCTGTTTTTT. It translates to CASSPGLAANTGELFF. The genes are TRBV5-4 and TRBJ2-2; 8 nucleotides align to TRBD2. The V segment lost 4 bases and the J segment 2 bases; nucleotides outside the gene matches: 7. The CDR3 is 16 amino acids. Germline V gene data show CDR1 as SGHNT and CDR2 as YYREEE (reference sequence). The whole variable domain, filled in from reference TRBV5-4 and TRBJ2-2, reads ETGVTQSPTHLIKTRGQQVTLRCSSQSGHNTVSWYQQALGQGPQFIFQYYREEENGRGNFPPRFSGLQFPNYSSELNVNALELDDSALYLCASSPGLAANTGELFFGEGSRLTVL.